The clone carrying this T cell receptor (beta chain) turned up a few times. The data stem from a study of blood T cell repertoires in COVID-19. Patients from Seattle were sampled longitudinally, starting during active infection. Trimming removed 5 bases at V and 4 bases at J, with 9 bases between. Looked up from germline, CDR1 is SEHNR and CDR2 is FQNEAQ (reference sequence). The CDR3 is 12 residues long. Study processing details: The authors estimated nucleated cell counts from reference gene primer amplification. The method was immunoSEQ multiplex PCR; TCRdb's version includes in-frame clones alone and lacks a portion of them. D and trimming come from the DNA, and the V and J calls and clone size come from that table. The sample holds 130,000 to 150,000 clones, roughly three quarters seen once.

Sequenced material: peripheral blood. The TCR was taken from a woman aged 70-85 years with COVID-19, enrolled during active disease. This sequence joins TRBV7-9 and TRBJ2-7; maybe TRBD2 (6 bases). In DNA form, the CDR3 reads TGTGCCAGCAGCCTTAGCGGTTACGAGCAGTACTTC. Protein sequence: CASSLSGYEQYF.